These 19 T cell receptor beta chains originate from one sample sequenced in a study of identical twins. TCRdb processed the 5' RACE reads anew with MiXCR; each CDR3 protein has one entry. Of 420,000 or so distinct CDR3 sequences in the sample, around 20% are singletons; the top ten hold around 12%. What was sequenced was naive T cells sorted from blood. These receptors were taken from a man aged 45 to 65 in good health.

This clonotype was seen repeatedly, ten times or more. V and J are TRBV20-1 and TRBJ2-1, with 7 bases fitting TRBD1. Germline CDR1 is DFQATT and CDR2 is SNEGSKA (reference sequence). The CDR3 runs to 15 residues. Trimming cost V 1 base and J 2 bases; bases outside gene matches: 5. The CDR3: CSARVRTGPYNEQFF. DNA for the CDR3: TGCAGTGCTAGAGTACGGACAGGACCCTACAATGAGCAGTTCTTC.

This clonotype has only a few counts. V and J are TRBV20-1 and TRBJ2-5; possible D gene TRBD2, 6 bases. Germline V gene lookup returns CDR1 DFQATT and CDR2 SNEGSKA (reference sequence). The CDR3 loop spans 14 amino acids. The V gene lost 5 bases and the J gene lost 1 base, with 14 bases spanning the gap. The CDR3 bases are TGCAGTGCTCCCGACTGGAGGGGCCAAGAGACCCAGTACTTC. This gives the protein CSAPDWRGQETQYF.

V is TRBV12-3 or TRBV12-4 and J is TRBJ2-7; D is undetermined. CDR3 length equals 13 residues. Trimming shortened V by 6 bases and J by 3 bases, and 12 bases separated the two germline ends. For the CDR3, the DNA is TGTGCCAGCAGCCAAGACAACTTCTACGAGCAGTACTTC. Amino acids: CASSQDNFYEQYF.

This clonotype was detected once. The chain uses TRBV6-5 and TRBJ1-2, with D perhaps TRBD1 (5 bases). The CDR3 runs to 14 residues. The germline V and J ends were trimmed by 4 bases and 6 bases, with 15 bases remaining between them. The germline V gene encodes CDR1 MNHEY and CDR2 SVGAGI. CDR3 nucleotide sequence: TGTGCCAGCAGTTGGGACGGGAGGGGTGATGGCTACACCTTC. This gives the protein CASSWDGRGDGYTF.

This chain uses TRBV5-1 with TRBJ2-1, with 11 bases aligning to TRBD2. The CDR3 consists of 16 residues. Germline V gene sequence: CDR1 SGHRS, CDR2 YFSETQ. Germline trimming cut 4 bases from V and 4 bases from J; bases unmatched to any gene: 7. CDR3 region: CASSKGLAAFYNEQFF. The CDR3 DNA reads as TGCGCCAGCAGCAAGGGACTAGCGGCATTTTACAATGAGCAGTTCTTC.

The table lists this clonotype with a few counts. V and J are TRBV5-1 and TRBJ2-2, with 7 bases aligning to TRBD1. Losses at the gene ends were 5 bases for V and 3 bases for J; bases not matched to a gene: 7. The CDR3 is 15 amino acids. The germline gives CDR1 SGHRS, CDR2 YFSETQ. The CDR3 is CASRPNTGDTGELFF. DNA of the CDR3: TGCGCCAGCAGACCTAATACAGGGGACACCGGGGAGCTGTTTTTT.

This clonotype was picked up one time. The chain links TRBV3-1 to TRBJ1-1; 10 nucleotides match TRBD1. The CDR3 sequence is 14 residues long. Germline V gene sequence: CDR1 LGHDT, CDR2 YNNKEL (reference sequence). The V gene end was trimmed by 1 base and the J gene end by 10 bases; junction bases not matched to a gene: 6. DNA for the CDR3: TGTGCCAGCAGCCAAGGAGGACAGGGGGTGGGAGCTTTCTTT. Its protein product is CASSQGGQGVGAFF.

In this sample, this clonotype turned up many times. The chain is built from TRBV20-1 and TRBJ2-6; D may correspond to TRBD1 or TRBD2 (5 bases each). With 2 bases removed from V and 0 bases from J, the gap between germline ends came to 11 bases. Per the germline V gene, CDR1 is DFQATT and CDR2 is SNEGSKA (reference sequence). This CDR3 has 16 amino acids. CDR3 nucleotide sequence: TGCAGTGCTAGACCGGGACCGCGCTCTGGGGCCAACGTCCTGACTTTC. Amino acids: CSARPGPRSGANVLTF.

J is TRBJ2-7 and V is TRBV6-2 or TRBV6-3; TRBD2 matches at 12 bases. The length of the CDR3 is 14 residues. CDR1 is MNHEY and CDR2 is SVGEGT in the germline V gene. Trimming cost V 11 bases and J 4 bases; bases outside gene matches: 9. Written as DNA, the CDR3 is TGTGCCTCGCAACGGACTAGCGGGACATACGAGCAGTACTTC. It translates to CASQRTSGTYEQYF.

The chain employs TRBV6-5 and TRBJ1-2, with D tentatively TRBD1 (6 bases). V lost 5 bases and J lost 0, with 13 bases in between. The CDR3 loop spans 15 amino acids. Germline CDR1 MNHEY, CDR2 SVGAGI. This CDR3 reads CASSLQGPPNYGYTF. DNA of the CDR3: TGTGCCAGCAGTCTACAGGGACCCCCTAACTATGGCTACACCTTC.

This clonotype appeared many times. The chain uses TRBV7-6 and TRBJ2-1; no definite D call. The V gene lost 0 bases and the J gene lost 0 bases, with 9 bases spanning the gap. Germline-derived CDR1 and CDR2 are SGHVS and FNYEAQ. There are 16 residues in the CDR3. The CDR3 DNA reads TGTGCCAGCAGCTTAGCCCACTTGAACTCCTACAATGAGCAGTTCTTC. Its translation: CASSLAHLNSYNEQFF.

The table lists this clonotype with a few counts. The chain is built from TRBV7-9 and TRBJ2-7; 11 bases align to TRBD1. Unmatched junction bases numbered 5, after V lost 4 bases and J lost 3 bases. There are 15 residues in the CDR3. Germline V gene lookup returns CDR1 SEHNR and CDR2 FQNEAQ (reference sequence). The CDR3 region has the DNA TGTGCCAGCAGCTCATCCGGGACAGGGGGCTACGAGCAGTACTTC. This translates into CASSSSGTGGYEQYF.

At least ten counts were recorded for this clonotype. The chain recombines TRBV29-1 with TRBJ2-1, with D perhaps TRBD1 (6 bases). Trimming pared 7 bases from V and 14 bases from J, leaving 21 bases between. The CDR3 loop spans 12 amino acids. Germline V gives CDR1 SQVTM, CDR2 ANQGSEA. The CDR3, as DNA: TGCAGCGCAAGGGGGTCGGGTCTTGGAGAGTTCTTC. It is translated as CSARGSGLGEFF.

This chain uses TRBV7-2 with TRBJ2-7, with 9 bases that match TRBD2. Trimming cost V 5 bases and J 1 base; bases outside gene matches: 6. The germline V gene encodes CDR1 SGHTA and CDR2 FQGNSA. CDR3 length: 15 residues. The CDR3 DNA sequence: TGTGCCAGCAGCCATACAGGACTAGCGTCCTACGAGCAGTACTTC. It yields the protein CASSHTGLASYEQYF.

The sample holds a few counts of this clonotype. The chain uses TRBV4-2 and TRBJ2-4, with 9 nucleotides matching TRBD2. Germline CDR1 reads LGHNA; CDR2 reads YNFKEQ. Losses at the gene ends were 0 bases for V and 9 bases for J; bases not matched to a gene: 9. The CDR3 covers 16 residues. DNA of the CDR3: TGTGCCAGCAGCCAAGAGAGAGATAGCGGGAGTCTCATTCAGTACTTC. This gives the protein CASSQERDSGSLIQYF.

Many counts were recorded for this clonotype. An end of the junction differs from the germline gene, which may be a read error. V gene TRBV5-1 combines with J gene TRBJ2-1; a possible D gene is TRBD1 (5 bases). Germline V lookup: CDR1 SGHRS, CDR2 YFSETQ. There are 15 residues in the CDR3. The CDR3 here is CASSLGQGPYNEQFF. The DNA for the CDR3 is TGTGCCAGCAGCTTAGGGCAGGGCCCCTACAATGAGCAGTTCTTC.

This sequence joins TRBV7-8 and TRBJ1-1; D may be TRBD1 (5 bases). The V end lost 5 bases, the J end lost 0 bases, and 13 bases lay between the germline ends. CDR3 size: 15 residues. Germline CDR1 and CDR2: SGHVS and FQNEAQ. The CDR3 DNA is TGTGCCAGCAGCGGAGCGGGACTGATGAACACTGAAGCTTTCTTT. Protein sequence: CASSGAGLMNTEAFF.

The sample holds many counts of this clonotype. The chain employs TRBV5-1 and TRBJ2-1; 7 nucleotides match TRBD2. The CDR3 has 12 residues. CDR1 SGHRS and CDR2 YFSETQ come from the germline V gene. With 4 bases clipped from V and 10 bases from J, the junction kept 5 bases outside the gene matches. Here the CDR3 DNA reads TGCGCCAGCAGCGCTGGGGGGGGAGAGCAGTTCTTC. It translates to CASSAGGGEQFF. Together with reference TRBV5-1 and TRBJ2-1, the CDR3 gives the full variable domain: KAGVTQTPRYLIKTRGQQVTLSCSPISGHRSVSWYQQTPGQGLQFLFEYFSETQRNKGNFPGRFSGRQFSNSRSEMNVSTLELGDSALYLCASSAGGGEQFFGPGTRLTVL.

This clonotype was counted a few times. This rearrangement joins TRBV7-6 to TRBJ2-1, with D uncertain. Trimming stripped 2 bases from V and 7 bases from J, with 12 bases between. Germline V gene data show CDR1 as SGHVS and CDR2 as FNYEAQ. The CDR3 is 14 residues long. Written as DNA, the CDR3 is TGTGCCAGCAGCTTATCTCCCGGTTCGAATGAGCAGTTCTTC. Protein: CASSLSPGSNEQFF.